This entry lists 19 T cell receptor beta chains sequenced from one sample in a study of human T cells and chemical hapten exposure. Noted time point: patch test 1, 2 weeks after DPC sensitization. Described treatment: therapeutic diphenylcyclopropenone sensitization with weekly scalp DPC. TCRdb fed the RACE reads into MiXCR, producing one record per CDR3 protein. Counted here are 55,000 to 85,000 distinct CDR3 sequences, 9.8% occurring once; the ten biggest clones make up about 3.1%. The material sequenced was whole blood, taken in connection with sensitization to the hapten diphenylcyclopropenone (DPC). These TCRs come from a woman aged 40-49 years with alopecia areata. Some clones in this sample may be carry-over from other donors' samples.

This clonotype was detected only a few times. The rearrangement joins TRBV2 to TRBJ2-2; D perhaps matches TRBD2 (7 bases). The ends were cut back, 6 bases at V and 6 bases at J, with 20 bases in the middle. Germline CDR1 SNHLY, CDR2 FYNNEI. This CDR3 comprises 16 residues. Here the CDR3 reads CASRLQGRGAAGELFF. The CDR3 nucleotides are TGTGCCAGCAGGCTCCAAGGACGGGGGGCCGCCGGGGAGCTGTTTTTT.

This clonotype was found many times. The chain uses TRBV12-3 or TRBV12-4 and TRBJ1-2; weak D call: TRBD1 (5 bases). Deletions cut 8 bases from V and 8 bases from J, with 15 bases between. The CDR3 has 12 residues. The CDR3 nucleotides read TGTGCCAGCCGGACTGGGGGTGGAGGCTACACCTTC. Translated, it gives CASRTGGGGYTF.

The rearrangement uses TRBV24-1 and TRBJ2-1; 10 bases align to TRBD2. In germline, CDR1 is KGHDR, CDR2 SFDVKD. Trimming cost V 3 bases and J 6 bases; bases outside gene matches: 4. The CDR3 runs 15 residues. Here the CDR3 DNA reads TGTGCCACCAGTGATCCTAGCGGGGGCTTCAATGAGCAGTTCTTC. It specifies CATSDPSGGFNEQFF.

This clonotype was recorded many times. The CDR3 region is CASSSFVGGDTDTQYF. The CDR3 DNA reads TGTGCCAGCAGCTCATTTGTCGGGGGGGACACAGATACGCAGTATTTT. The rearrangement uses TRBV7-9 and TRBJ2-3, with 8 bases lining up with TRBD2. The CDR3 is made up of 16 amino acids. Germline lookup yields CDR1 SEHNR and CDR2 FQNEAQ (reference sequence). J lost 2 bases, V lost 4 bases, and 8 bases had no gene match.

This sequence joins TRBV24-1 and TRBJ2-1; D gene unclear. This CDR3 spans 13 amino acids. V was clipped by 9 bases and J by 7 bases, with 15 bases between them. Germline-derived CDR1 and CDR2 are KGHDR and SFDVKD. Written as DNA, the CDR3 is TGTGCCACCGAAAGCGACGAGTCGAATGAGCAGTTCTTC. This translates into CATESDESNEQFF.

The rearrangement links TRBV6-5 to TRBJ2-7, with D possibly being TRBD2 (7 bases). V was pared by 0 bases and J by 2 bases, with 17 bases between. CDR1 and CDR2 from the germline V gene are MNHEY and SVGAGI. The CDR3 spans 17 residues. The CDR3 loop is CASSYSSRGGPTYEQYF. The CDR3 DNA reads TGTGCCAGCAGTTACTCGAGTAGGGGGGGACCCACCTACGAGCAGTACTTC.

This clonotype was observed a few times. The CDR3 loop is CASSYQGSGNIQYF. In DNA form, the CDR3 reads TGTGCCAGCAGTTATCAGGGTTCGGGAAACATTCAGTACTTC. The V and J genes are TRBV6-2 or TRBV6-3 and TRBJ2-4; TRBD1 is a possible D gene (5 bases). CDR3 length equals 14 residues. V was pared by 3 bases and J by 6 bases, with 12 bases between. CDR1 and CDR2 from the germline V gene are MNHEY and SVGEGT.

This clonotype has ten or more counts. The chain is built from TRBV6-2 or TRBV6-3 and TRBJ2-4; the match to TRBD1 covers 8 bases. The trim removed 5 bases at V and 3 bases at J, leaving 6 bases unmatched. Germline CDR1 MNHEY, CDR2 SVGEGT. This CDR3 comprises 15 residues. As DNA, the CDR3 is TGTGCCAGCAGTGGTGGGACAGGCGGCAAAAACATTCAGTACTTC. Its protein product is CASSGGTGGKNIQYF.

This clonotype was seen more than once but under ten times. The chain combines TRBV11-2 with TRBJ2-7; the D gene is possibly TRBD1 (6 bases). Trimming removed 6 bases at V and 2 bases at J, with 17 bases between. The CDR3 extends over 15 amino acids. Germline lookup yields CDR1 SGHAT and CDR2 FQNNGV. CDR3 residues: CASSLRQVTTYEQYF. In DNA, the CDR3 is TGTGCCAGCAGTCTGAGACAGGTCACGACCTACGAGCAGTACTTC.

This clonotype came up many times. V usage is TRBV11-2 and J usage is TRBJ2-5; no clear D gene. With 3 bases removed from V and 5 bases from J, the gap between germline ends came to 16 bases. The CDR3 has 15 residues. Germline-derived CDR1 and CDR2 are SGHAT and FQNNGV. The CDR3 region has the DNA TGTGCCAGCAGCTTGAAACAGCCCCCAGAGGAGACCCAGTACTTC. Its protein product is CASSLKQPPEETQYF.

The sample holds a few counts of this clonotype. CDR3 protein: CASSLEAGAGELFF. As DNA, the CDR3 is TGTGCCAGCAGCTTAGAGGCAGGGGCCGGGGAGCTGTTTTTT. This chain uses TRBV7-9 with TRBJ2-2; possibly TRBD1 for D (6 bases). Germline CDR1 is SEHNR and CDR2 is FQNEAQ (reference sequence). V was trimmed by 1 base and J by 6 bases, leaving 9 bases between them. The CDR3 is made up of 14 amino acids.

This rearrangement joins TRBV6-5 to TRBJ2-7; no reliable D call. The CDR3 covers 15 residues. The V and J ends lost 0 bases and 6 bases respectively, with 15 bases between them. Looked up from germline, CDR1 is MNHEY and CDR2 is SVGAGI. The CDR3 DNA reads TGTGCCAGCAGTTACTCGGGCCTTGTTTCCAGCGAGCAGTACTTC. It translates to CASSYSGLVSSEQYF.

This clonotype was recorded many times. J is TRBJ2-3 and V is TRBV4-2, with D unclear. The CDR3 runs 15 residues. The V end was cut by 4 bases, the J end by 2 bases, with 13 bases between. Germline-derived CDR1 and CDR2 are LGHNA and YNFKEQ. CDR3 sequence reads: CASSPGWGTTDTQYF. The CDR3 DNA is TGTGCCAGCAGCCCTGGATGGGGTACCACAGATACGCAGTATTTT.

This clonotype was seen only a few times. The V gene is TRBV7-9, the J gene TRBJ1-1; D not resolved. The length of the CDR3 is 13 residues. Deletions cut 3 bases from V and 3 bases from J, with 8 bases between. Germline V gene data show CDR1 as SEHNR and CDR2 as FQNEAQ (reference sequence). CDR3 protein: CASSLYGYTEAFF. The CDR3 bases are TGTGCCAGCAGCTTGTACGGGTACACTGAAGCTTTCTTT.

This clonotype was counted many times. This sequence joins TRBV9 and TRBJ2-7; D is undetermined. CDR3 length: 15 residues. Trimming stripped 0 bases from V and 0 bases from J, with 10 bases between. From germline, CDR1 is SGDLS and CDR2 YYNGEE. The CDR3 sequence: CASSVEGRSSYEQYF. The CDR3 DNA reads TGTGCCAGCAGCGTAGAGGGTCGGAGCTCCTACGAGCAGTACTTC.

This clonotype appeared a few times. V and J are TRBV15 and TRBJ1-5; 9 nucleotides agree with TRBD1. Unmatched junction bases numbered 8, after V lost 1 base and J lost 7 bases. The CDR3 is 16 amino acids. The V gene's germline CDR1 is LNHNV and CDR2 YYDKDF (reference sequence). CDR3 sequence: CATSRVGGQGRQPQHF. The CDR3 DNA sequence: TGTGCCACCAGCAGAGTAGGAGGACAGGGGAGGCAGCCCCAGCATTTT.

This clonotype was seen only a few times. The rearrangement joins TRBV6-4 to TRBJ2-1; tentatively, D is TRBD2 (7 bases). Germline values: CDR1 MRHNA, CDR2 SNTAGT. The CDR3 length is 15 residues. V gave up 1 base and J gave up 6 bases, with 13 bases separating them. The CDR3 bases are TGTGCCAGCAGTGACTGGGGGGGGCCAGTCAATGAGCAGTTCTTC. Amino acid sequence: CASSDWGGPVNEQFF.

The V call is TRBV2, the J call TRBJ1-1; possibly TRBD1 for D (5 bases). Germline-derived CDR1 and CDR2 are SNHLY and FYNNEI. V was shortened by 4 bases and J by 4 bases, with 13 bases between the two germline ends. CDR3 size: 14 residues. The CDR3 loop reads CASSVRGEGTEAFF. DNA of the CDR3: TGTGCCAGCAGTGTTCGAGGGGAGGGCACTGAAGCTTTCTTT.

This clonotype was observed at least ten times. This chain uses TRBV2 with TRBJ1-1, with a possible D match to TRBD1 (6 bases). The CDR3 contains 13 residues. The V gene lost 10 bases and the J gene lost 0 bases, with 12 bases spanning the gap. Germline-derived CDR1 and CDR2 are SNHLY and FYNNEI. In nucleotides, the CDR3 is TGTGCCACCTCGGGACAACTGAACACTGAAGCTTTCTTT. Protein sequence: CATSGQLNTEAFF.